Each of the 5 T cell receptor beta chains below was sequenced from the same sample in a study of shared clonotypes between healthy human individuals. The protocol was immunoSEQ multiplex PCR, while the TCRdb copy is restricted to in-frame clones and leaves out a portion. The profile shows 2 million to 2.5 million clones, over 85% of them singletons. Sequencing was carried out using naive CD4+ T cells sorted from blood. Subset reported: CD45RA+ positively selected. Receptor source: a man younger than 30 in good health.

The V and J genes are TRBV18 and TRBJ1-5; TRBD1 matches at 12 bases. V was clipped by 0 bases and J by 4 bases; unmatched bases: 1. The CDR3 is made up of 16 amino acids. Germline V gene data show CDR1 as KGHSH and CDR2 as LQKENI. The CDR3 nucleotides are TGTGCCAGCTCACCACCGGGACAGGGGGCGAATCAGCCCCAGCATTTT. It translates to CASSPPGQGANQPQHF.

The J gene is TRBJ2-7, the V gene TRBV11-2; D tentatively reads TRBD1 or TRBD2 (6 bases each). The CDR3 spans 15 residues. Germline V gene data show CDR1 as SGHAT and CDR2 as FQNNGV. V was pared by 5 bases and J by 3 bases, with 17 bases between. The CDR3 is CASSPLRGENYEQYF. As DNA, the CDR3 is TGTGCCAGCAGCCCGCTGAGGGGGGAGAACTACGAGCAGTACTTC.

The chain employs TRBV25-1 and TRBJ1-1; 7 bases map to TRBD1. CDR1 MGHDK and CDR2 SYGVNS come from the germline V gene. The CDR3 runs 13 residues. V was pared by 4 bases and J by 5 bases, with 4 bases of the junction left unmatched. The CDR3 sequence: CASSGQGQTEAFF. DNA for the CDR3: TGTGCCAGCAGTGGACAGGGTCAAACTGAAGCTTTCTTT.

The CDR3, as DNA: TGTGCCAGCAGCCGGGACTTGGCAACAGATACGCAGTATTTT. Translation gives CASSRDLATDTQYF. The chain joins TRBV7-9 to TRBJ2-3; possibly TRBD2 for D (6 bases). This CDR3 region has 14 residues. Germline V gives CDR1 SEHNR, CDR2 FQNEAQ (reference sequence). V lost 5 bases to trimming and J lost 3 bases, with 12 bases between them.

This rearrangement joins TRBV28 to TRBJ1-1; 7 bases line up with TRBD1. V trimming: 4 bases; J trimming: 10 bases; junction bases outside the gene matches: 6. This CDR3 is built from 12 residues. The germline V gene has CDR1 MDHEN and CDR2 SYDVKM. The CDR3 bases are TGTGCCAGCAGTTCCACTACAGGGGTAGCTTTCTTT. Translation gives CASSSTTGVAFF.